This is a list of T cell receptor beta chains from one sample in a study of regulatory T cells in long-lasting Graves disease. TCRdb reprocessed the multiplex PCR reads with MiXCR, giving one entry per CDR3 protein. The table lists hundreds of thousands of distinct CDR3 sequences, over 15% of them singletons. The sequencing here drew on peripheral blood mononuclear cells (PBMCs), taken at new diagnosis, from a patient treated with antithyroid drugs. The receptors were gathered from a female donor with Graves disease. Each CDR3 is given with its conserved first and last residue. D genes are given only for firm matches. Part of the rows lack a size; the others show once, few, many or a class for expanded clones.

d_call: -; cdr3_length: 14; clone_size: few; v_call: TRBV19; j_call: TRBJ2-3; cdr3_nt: TGTGCCAGTAGTATAAATCTTCCCACAGATACGCAGTATTTT; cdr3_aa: CASSINLPTDTQYF
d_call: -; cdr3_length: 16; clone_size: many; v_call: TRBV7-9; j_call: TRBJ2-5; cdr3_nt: TGTGCCAGCAGCTTAGAGTGGACCCTAGCCAAAGAGACCCAGTACTTC; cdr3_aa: CASSLEWTLAKETQYF
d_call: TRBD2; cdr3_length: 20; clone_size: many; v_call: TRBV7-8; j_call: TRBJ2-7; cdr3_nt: TGTGCCAGCAGCTTAGCCATACTAGCGGGAGTCGCGACAAGCTCCTACGAGCAGTACTTC; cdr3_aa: CASSLAILAGVATSSYEQYF
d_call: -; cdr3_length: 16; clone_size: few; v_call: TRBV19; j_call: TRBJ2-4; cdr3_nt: TGTGCCAGTAGTATAGATTTAGGCGTAGCCAAAAACATTCAGTACTTC; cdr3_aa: CASSIDLGVAKNIQYF
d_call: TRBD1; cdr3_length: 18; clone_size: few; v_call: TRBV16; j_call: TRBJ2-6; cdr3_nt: TGTGCCAGCAGCCGGGTTGGACAGGGCCCCTCTGGGGCCAACGTCCTGACTTTC; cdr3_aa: CASSRVGQGPSGANVLTF
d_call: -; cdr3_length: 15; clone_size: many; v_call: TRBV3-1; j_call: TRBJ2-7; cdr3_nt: TGTGCCAGCAGCCAAGTTGGACAGCCTCCCTACGAGCAGTACTTC; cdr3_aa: CASSQVGQPPYEQYF
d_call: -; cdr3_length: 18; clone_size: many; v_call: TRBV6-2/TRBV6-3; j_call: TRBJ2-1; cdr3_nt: TGTGCCAGCAGTTACTCTCCCCCCGCCTCCAGCTCCTACAATGAGCAGTTCTTC; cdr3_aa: CASSYSPPASSSYNEQFF
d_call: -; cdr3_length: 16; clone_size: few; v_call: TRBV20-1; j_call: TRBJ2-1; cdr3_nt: TGCAGTGCTCGTTCTTGGACAGTGAGCTCCTACAATGAGCAGTTCTTC; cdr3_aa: CSARSWTVSSYNEQFF
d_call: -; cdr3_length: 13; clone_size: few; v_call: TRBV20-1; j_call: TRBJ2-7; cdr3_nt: TGCAGTGCCCGAGGGGGGACCGGGGCCGAGCAGTACTTC; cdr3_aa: CSARGGTGAEQYF
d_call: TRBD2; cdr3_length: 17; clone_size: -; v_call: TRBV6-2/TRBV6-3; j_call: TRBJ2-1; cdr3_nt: TGTGCCAGCAGTTACCCGCGGGAGGGGACCTCCTACAATGAGCAGTTCTTC; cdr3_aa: CASSYPREGTSYNEQFF
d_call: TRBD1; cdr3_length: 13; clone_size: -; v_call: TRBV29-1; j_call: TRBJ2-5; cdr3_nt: TGCAGCGTTGGAGCCAGGGGGAAAGAGACCCAGTACTTC; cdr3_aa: CSVGARGKETQYF
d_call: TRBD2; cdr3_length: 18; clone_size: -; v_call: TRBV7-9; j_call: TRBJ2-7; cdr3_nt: TGTGCCAGCAGCTTAGCTATCGGCGGGACTAGCAGTCTCTACGAGCAGTACTTC; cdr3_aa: CASSLAIGGTSSLYEQYF
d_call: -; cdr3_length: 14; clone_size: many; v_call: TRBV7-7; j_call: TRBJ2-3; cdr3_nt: TGTGCTAGCAGCTTAGACTTTAATGGGGATACGCAGTATTTT; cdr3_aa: CASSLDFNGDTQYF
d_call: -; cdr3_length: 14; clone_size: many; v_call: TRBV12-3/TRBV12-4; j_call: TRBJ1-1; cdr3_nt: TGTGCCAGCATTTCGGACAGCGGTCGCACTGAAGCTTTCTTT; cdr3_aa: CASISDSGRTEAFF
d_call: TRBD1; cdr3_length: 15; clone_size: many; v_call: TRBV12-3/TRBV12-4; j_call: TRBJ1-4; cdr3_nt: TGTGCCAGCAGCGACAGGGGGGCGGCTAATGAAAAACTGTTTTTT; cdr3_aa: CASSDRGAANEKLFF
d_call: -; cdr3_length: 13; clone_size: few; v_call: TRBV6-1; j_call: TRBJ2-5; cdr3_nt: TGTGCCAGCAGGACCGGGACGGATGAGACCCAGTACTTC; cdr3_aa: CASRTGTDETQYF
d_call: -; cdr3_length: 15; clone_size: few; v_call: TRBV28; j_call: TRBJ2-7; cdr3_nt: TGTGCCAGCAGTTACTCGATTGGCGGGCCCTACGAGCAGTACTTC; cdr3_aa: CASSYSIGGPYEQYF
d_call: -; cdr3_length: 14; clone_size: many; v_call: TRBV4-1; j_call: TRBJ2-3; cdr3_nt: TGCGCCAGCAGCCAAGTAGCGGGCACAGATACGCAGTATTTT; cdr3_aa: CASSQVAGTDTQYF
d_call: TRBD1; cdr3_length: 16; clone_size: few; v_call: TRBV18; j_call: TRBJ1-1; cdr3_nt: TGTGCCAGCTCACCTCTTGATGACAGGGGAGGTACTGAAGCTTTCTTT; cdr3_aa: CASSPLDDRGGTEAFF
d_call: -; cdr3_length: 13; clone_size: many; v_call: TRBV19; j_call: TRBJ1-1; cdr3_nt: TGTGCCAGTAGTACCCAATCGAACACTGAAGCTTTCTTT; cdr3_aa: CASSTQSNTEAFF
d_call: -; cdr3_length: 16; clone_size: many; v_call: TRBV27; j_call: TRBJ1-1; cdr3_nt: TGTGCCAGCAGTTTAACCACAGGGAAGGCTGGTGCTGAAGCTTTCTTT; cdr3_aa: CASSLTTGKAGAEAFF
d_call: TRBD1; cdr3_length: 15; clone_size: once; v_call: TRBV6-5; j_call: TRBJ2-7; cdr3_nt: TGTGCCAGCAGTTCCCGGACAGGGGCGCCCTACGAGCAGTACTTC; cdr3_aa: CASSSRTGAPYEQYF
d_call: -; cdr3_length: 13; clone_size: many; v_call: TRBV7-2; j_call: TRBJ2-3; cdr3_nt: TGTGCCAGCAGCCAAACGCTAGGAGGTACGCAGTATTTT; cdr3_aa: CASSQTLGGTQYF
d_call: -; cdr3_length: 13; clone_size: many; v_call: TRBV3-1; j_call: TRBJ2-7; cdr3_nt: TGTGCCAGCAGCATCGGGACCCTAAACGCCAAGTACTTC; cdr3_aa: CASSIGTLNAKYF
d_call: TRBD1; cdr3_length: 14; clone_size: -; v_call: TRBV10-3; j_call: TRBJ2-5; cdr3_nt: TGTACCATCAGTGGTCCCCCAGGGGGTGAGACCCAGTACTTC; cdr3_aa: CTISGPPGGETQYF
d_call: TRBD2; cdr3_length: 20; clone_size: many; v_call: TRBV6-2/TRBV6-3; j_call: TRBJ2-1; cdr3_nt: TGTGCCAGCAGTCCGCCTGAAGTAGCGGGAGGGGGATACCCCTACAATGAGCAGTTCTTC; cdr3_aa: CASSPPEVAGGGYPYNEQFF